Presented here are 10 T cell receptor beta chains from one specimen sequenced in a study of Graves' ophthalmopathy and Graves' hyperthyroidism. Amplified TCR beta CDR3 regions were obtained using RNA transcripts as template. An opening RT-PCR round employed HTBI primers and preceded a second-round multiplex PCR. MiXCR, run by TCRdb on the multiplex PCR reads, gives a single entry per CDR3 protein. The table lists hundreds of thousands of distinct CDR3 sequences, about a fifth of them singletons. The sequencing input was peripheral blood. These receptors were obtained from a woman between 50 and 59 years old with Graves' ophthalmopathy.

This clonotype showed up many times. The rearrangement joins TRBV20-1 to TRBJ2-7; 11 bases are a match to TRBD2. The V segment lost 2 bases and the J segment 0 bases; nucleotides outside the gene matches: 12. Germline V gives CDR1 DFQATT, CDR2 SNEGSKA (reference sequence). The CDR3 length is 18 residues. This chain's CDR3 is CSARPLSLTSGSSYEQYF. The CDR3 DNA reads TGCAGTGCTAGACCCCTTTCCCTAACTAGCGGGAGCTCCTACGAGCAGTACTTC.

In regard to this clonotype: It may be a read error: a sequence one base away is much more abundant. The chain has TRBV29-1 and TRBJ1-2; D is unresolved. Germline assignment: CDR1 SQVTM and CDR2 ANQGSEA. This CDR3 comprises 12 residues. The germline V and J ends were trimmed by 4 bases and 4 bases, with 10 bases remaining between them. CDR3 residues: CSVGAWLYGYTF. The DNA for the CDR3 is TGCAGCGTTGGGGCATGGCTCTATGGCTACACCTTC.

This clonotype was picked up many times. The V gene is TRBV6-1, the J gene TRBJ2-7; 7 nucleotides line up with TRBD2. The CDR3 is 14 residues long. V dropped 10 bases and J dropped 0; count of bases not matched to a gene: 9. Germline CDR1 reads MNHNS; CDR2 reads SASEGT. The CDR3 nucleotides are TGTGCCACCCTCCCCTGGGACTACTCCTACGAGCAGTACTTC. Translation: CATLPWDYSYEQYF.

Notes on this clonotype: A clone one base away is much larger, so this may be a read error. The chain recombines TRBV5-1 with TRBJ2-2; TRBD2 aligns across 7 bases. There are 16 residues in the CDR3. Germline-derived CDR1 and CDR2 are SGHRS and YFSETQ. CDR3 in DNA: TGCGCCATCAGCTTGGGAGCGGGATGGAACACCGGGGAGCTGTTTTTT. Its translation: CAISLGAGWNTGELFF.

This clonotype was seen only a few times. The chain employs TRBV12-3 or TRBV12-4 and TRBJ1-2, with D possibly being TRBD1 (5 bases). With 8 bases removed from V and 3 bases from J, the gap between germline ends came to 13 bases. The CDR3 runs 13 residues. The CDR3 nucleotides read TGTGCCAGCGGAGACGGGACTCACTATGGCTACACCTTC. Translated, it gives CASGDGTHYGYTF.

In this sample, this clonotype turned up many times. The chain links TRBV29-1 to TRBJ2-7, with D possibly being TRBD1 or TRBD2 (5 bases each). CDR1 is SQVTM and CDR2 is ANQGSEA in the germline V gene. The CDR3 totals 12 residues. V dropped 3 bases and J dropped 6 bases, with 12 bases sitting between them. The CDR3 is CSVDGGSGEQYF. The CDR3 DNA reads TGCAGCGTTGATGGGGGTTCTGGCGAGCAGTACTTC.

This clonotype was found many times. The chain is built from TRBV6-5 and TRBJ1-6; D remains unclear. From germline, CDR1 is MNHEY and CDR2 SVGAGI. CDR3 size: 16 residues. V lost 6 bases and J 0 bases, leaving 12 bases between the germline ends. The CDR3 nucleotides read TGTGCCAGCAGGGTATTGAGGCTCTCCTATAATTCACCCCTCCACTTT. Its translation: CASRVLRLSYNSPLHF.

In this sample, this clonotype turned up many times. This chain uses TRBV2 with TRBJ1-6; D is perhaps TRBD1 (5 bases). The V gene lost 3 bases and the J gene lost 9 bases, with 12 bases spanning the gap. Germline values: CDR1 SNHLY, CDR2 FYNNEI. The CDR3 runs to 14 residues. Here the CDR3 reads CASSEAGMVSPLHF. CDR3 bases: TGTGCCAGCAGTGAGGCAGGGATGGTTTCACCCCTCCACTTT. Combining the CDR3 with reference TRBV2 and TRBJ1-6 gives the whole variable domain EPEVTQTPSHQVTQMGQEVILRCVPISNHLYFYWYRQILGQKVEFLVSFYNNEISEKSEIFDDQFSVERPDGSNFTLKIRSTKLEDSAMYFCASSEAGMVSPLHFGNGTRLTVT.

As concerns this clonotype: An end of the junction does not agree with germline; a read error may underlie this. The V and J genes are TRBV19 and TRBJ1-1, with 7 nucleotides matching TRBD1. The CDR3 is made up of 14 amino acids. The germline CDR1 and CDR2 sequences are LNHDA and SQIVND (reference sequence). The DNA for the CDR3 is TGTGCCAGTAGCAGACAGGGAGGGGTCACTGAAGCCTTCTTT. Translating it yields CASSRQGGVTEAFF.

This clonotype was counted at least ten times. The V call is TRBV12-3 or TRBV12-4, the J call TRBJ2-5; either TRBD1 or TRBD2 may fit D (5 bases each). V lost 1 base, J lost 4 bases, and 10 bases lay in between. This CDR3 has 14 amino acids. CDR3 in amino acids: CASSLDAGRETQYF. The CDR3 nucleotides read TGTGCCAGCAGTTTAGATGCAGGGAGAGAGACCCAGTACTTC.